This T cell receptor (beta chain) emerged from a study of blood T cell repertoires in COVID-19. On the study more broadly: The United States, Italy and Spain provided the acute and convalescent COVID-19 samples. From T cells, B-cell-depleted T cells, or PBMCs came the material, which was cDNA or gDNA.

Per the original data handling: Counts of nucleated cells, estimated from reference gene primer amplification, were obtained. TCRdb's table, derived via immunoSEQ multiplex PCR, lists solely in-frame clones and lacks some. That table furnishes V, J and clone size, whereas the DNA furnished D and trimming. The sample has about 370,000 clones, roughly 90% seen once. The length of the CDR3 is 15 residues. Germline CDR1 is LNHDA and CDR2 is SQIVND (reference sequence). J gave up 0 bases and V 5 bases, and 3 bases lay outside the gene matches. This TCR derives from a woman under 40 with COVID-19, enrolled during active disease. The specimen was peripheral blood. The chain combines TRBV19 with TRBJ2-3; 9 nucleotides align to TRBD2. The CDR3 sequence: CASSVSGGSTDTQYF. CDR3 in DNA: TGTGCCAGTAGTGTTAGCGGGGGTAGCACAGATACGCAGTATTTT.